This entry is about one T cell receptor (beta chain). Patients included in sequencing had previously demonstrated CD8+CD57+ cell expansion by flow cytometry. The data derive from a study of CD8+CD57+ T cells in acquired aplastic anemia. TCR beta VDJ and CDR3 profiling used genomic DNA as template. TCRdb re-called the reads with MiXCR, one entry per CDR3 protein. The sample lists approximately 180,000 distinct CDR3 sequences, 63% occurring once. This TCR was recovered from a human donor with aplastic anemia. Material: sorted CD4+, CD8+, or CD8+CD57+ T cells (not recorded which) from PBMCs.

The CDR3 DNA sequence: TGTGCCAGCGGACGGTCGGGAGGGCCCTACGAGCAGTACTTC. Its protein product is CASGRSGGPYEQYF. V is TRBV7-9 and J is TRBJ2-7; 8 bases map to TRBD2. The CDR3 is 14 residues long. CDR1 and CDR2 (germline): SEHNR, FQNEAQ (reference sequence). Germline trimming cut 8 bases from V and 2 bases from J; bases unmatched to any gene: 8.